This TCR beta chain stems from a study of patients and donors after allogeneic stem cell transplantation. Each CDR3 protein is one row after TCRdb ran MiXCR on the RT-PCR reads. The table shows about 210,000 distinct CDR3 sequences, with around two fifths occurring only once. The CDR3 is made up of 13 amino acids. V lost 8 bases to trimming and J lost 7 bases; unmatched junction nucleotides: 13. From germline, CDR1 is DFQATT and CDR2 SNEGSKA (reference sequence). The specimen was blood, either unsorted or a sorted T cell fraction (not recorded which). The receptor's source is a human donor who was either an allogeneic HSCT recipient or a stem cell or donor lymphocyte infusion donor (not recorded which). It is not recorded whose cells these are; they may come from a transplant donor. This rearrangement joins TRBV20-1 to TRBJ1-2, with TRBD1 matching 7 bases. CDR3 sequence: CSPRDSGGFGYTF. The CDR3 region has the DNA TGCAGTCCCCGGGACAGCGGGGGTTTTGGCTACACCTTC.